The entry below describes one T cell receptor (beta chain). The sort gate was single viable CD3+CD4+CD8-CD45RO+ cells for memory CD4+ T cells. V shed 5 bases and J shed 4 bases, with 17 bases lying between them. Germline lookup yields CDR1 SGHTA and CDR2 FQGNSA. The CDR3 is 15 residues long. This record comes from a study of memory CD4+ T cells and cytomegalovirus serostatus. Only in-frame clones appear in the TCRdb table, and some are missing; sequencing was by immunoSEQ multiplex PCR. In the table there are about 82,000 clones, 80% of which are singletons. The sequence was collected from an adult in good health and CMV-seronegative. This rearrangement joins TRBV7-2 to TRBJ1-1, with a tentative D call TRBD1 (5 bases). Input material: memory CD4+ T cells from blood. CDR3 amino acids: CASSPQGPGGTEAFF. The DNA of the CDR3 is TGTGCCAGCAGCCCTCAGGGCCCGGGCGGCACTGAAGCTTTCTTT.